The 21 T cell receptor beta chains below were found in one sample sequenced in a study of radiotherapy plus CTLA-4 blockade in lung cancer. Here immunoSEQ multiplex PCR was the method, and the copy in TCRdb shows in-frame clones only, minus some. The repertoire holds 90,000 to 100,000 clones, with about four fifths as singletons. Sequenced here: peripheral blood, sampled from a patient treated with radiotherapy plus ipilimumab. The receptors come from a human donor with non-small cell lung cancer that progressed on radiotherapy plus ipilimumab.

This clone appeared once. The chain uses TRBV10-1 and TRBJ1-5; D gene unclear. CDR1 is WNHNN and CDR2 is SYGVQD in the germline V gene (reference sequence). V gave up 5 bases and J gave up 5 bases, with 10 bases separating them. This CDR3 is 13 amino acids long. The CDR3 DNA reads as TGCGCCAGCAGTCCGGGCCTTGATCAGCCCCAGCATTTT. It yields the protein CASSPGLDQPQHF.

The chain carries TRBV30 and TRBJ2-2; D possibly matches TRBD1 or TRBD2 (6 bases each). This CDR3 spans 15 amino acids. Germline V gene lookup returns CDR1 GTSNPN and CDR2 SVGIG (reference sequence). Trimming left V 1 base short and J 2 bases short, with 11 bases between. The CDR3 nucleotides are TGTGCCTGGAGTGAGGGGGGATATAACACCGGGGAGCTGTTTTTT. Translating it yields CAWSEGGYNTGELFF.

The gene calls are TRBV6-1 and TRBJ2-7; either TRBD1 or TRBD2 may fit D (5 bases each). CDR1 and CDR2 from the germline V gene are MNHNS and SASEGT. The CDR3 extends over 14 amino acids. V gave up 10 bases and J gave up 0 bases, with 16 bases separating them. Written as DNA, the CDR3 is TGTGCCATTGGCTTTGGGACCCGCTCCTACGAGCAGTACGTC. Translation: CAIGFGTRSYEQYV.

The rearrangement uses TRBV5-6 and TRBJ1-1; the D is unclear. Germline CDR1 is SGHDT and CDR2 is YYEEEE. The CDR3 extends over 12 amino acids. Trimming took off 9 bases at V and 1 base at J, with 10 bases between the two ends. For the CDR3, the DNA is TGTGCCACCTCTCACGCGAACACTGAAGCTTTCTTT. This codes for CATSHANTEAFF.

The rearrangement links TRBV30 to TRBJ2-2; 16 positions match TRBD2. The ends lost 2 bases at V and 8 bases at J; junction bases unmatched: 2. This CDR3 spans 15 amino acids. From germline, CDR1 is GTSNPN and CDR2 SVGIG (reference sequence). The CDR3 region is CAWSMGLAGGGELFF. The DNA of the CDR3 is TGTGCCTGGAGTATGGGACTAGCGGGAGGGGGGGAGCTGTTTTTT. Full variable domain (remainder filled in from reference TRBV30 and TRBJ2-2): SQTIHQWPATLVQPVGSPLSLECTVEGTSNPNLYWYRQAAGRGLQLLFYSVGIGQISSEVPQNLSASRPQDRQFILSSKKLLLSDSGFYLCAWSMGLAGGGELFFGEGSRLTVL.

This clone was observed once. The chain has TRBV27 and TRBJ2-7; 11 bases agree with TRBD1. The CDR3 runs to 12 residues. The germline V gene has CDR1 MNHEY and CDR2 SMNVEV (reference sequence). J was trimmed by 6 bases and V by 11 bases; bases with no gene match: 6. The CDR3 protein is CAGQGAVGEQYV. DNA for the CDR3: TGTGCCGGACAGGGGGCGGTCGGCGAGCAGTACGTC.

The rearrangement links TRBV4-1 to TRBJ2-1, with TRBD2 matching 9 bases. V gave up 2 bases and J gave up 6 bases; unmatched junction bases: 11. Per the germline V gene, CDR1 is MGHRA and CDR2 is YSYEKL. The CDR3 has 17 amino acids. DNA for the CDR3: TGCGCCAGCAGCCAATTACGGCGTCTAGCGGGATCCAATGAGCAGTTCTTC. Amino acids: CASSQLRRLAGSNEQFF.

The V call is TRBV10-3, the J call TRBJ2-1; TRBD2 matches at 13 bases. J was trimmed by 2 bases and V by 2 bases; bases with no gene match: 3. Germline CDR1 reads ENHRY; CDR2 reads SYGVKD. This CDR3 comprises 17 residues. In nucleotides, the CDR3 is TGTGCCATCAGTGAGGGACTAGCGGGAGAGGCCTACAATGAGCAGTTCTTC. Amino acids: CAISEGLAGEAYNEQFF.

This clone was seen a single time. The chain carries TRBV9 and TRBJ2-5; no firm D call. CDR3 length: 15 amino acids. Trimming removed 0 bases at V and 3 bases at J, with 12 bases between. Looked up from germline, CDR1 is SGDLS and CDR2 is YYNGEE. CDR3 amino acids: CASSVGPRGEETQYF. The CDR3 DNA sequence: TGTGCCAGCAGCGTAGGACCCAGAGGTGAAGAGACCCAGTACTTC. Looking up the rest from reference TRBV9 and TRBJ2-5 gives the full variable domain: DSGVTQTPKHLITATGQRVTLRCSPRSGDLSVYWYQQSLDQGLQFLIQYYNGEERAKGNILERFSAQQFPDLHSELNLSSLELGDSALYFCASSVGPRGEETQYFGPGTRLLVL.

The J gene is TRBJ1-3, the V gene TRBV5-4; TRBD1 might be the D (6 bases). Trimming removed 8 bases from V and 5 bases from J, with 14 bases in between. CDR3 size: 13 residues. Germline CDR1 SGHNT, CDR2 YYREEE (reference sequence). The CDR3 loop is CASIRGWRNTIYF. CDR3 nucleotide sequence: TGTGCCAGTATCAGGGGATGGCGAAACACCATATATTTT.

Details on this clone: This same CDR3 is encoded by further DNA sequences in the sample. This chain links TRBV5-8 with TRBJ2-7; D is possibly TRBD1 or TRBD2 (6 bases each). The CDR3 is made up of 15 amino acids. Germline V gene data show CDR1 as SGHTS and CDR2 as YDEGEE. Trimming took 2 bases from V and 3 from J, leaving 15 bases between them. CDR3 nucleotides: TGTGCCAGCAGCTTTACCTTCGGAGGGGGCTACGAGCAGTACGTC. It yields the protein CASSFTFGGGYEQYV.

There are a few counts of this clone. V is TRBV5-8 and J is TRBJ1-2; TRBD1 agrees at 7 bases. The junction had 10 bases not matched to a gene; V was cut back by 7 bases and J by 4 bases. Germline V CDR1 and CDR2: SGHTS, YDEGEE. There are 14 residues in the CDR3. CDR3 DNA sequence: TGTGCCAGCGGAGGGACAGCCGGAAGCTATGGCTACACCTTC. Encoded protein: CASGGTAGSYGYTF.

The chain has TRBV7-9 and TRBJ2-5; D might be TRBD1 or TRBD2, each matching 5 bases. The V end lost 5 bases, the J end lost 1 base, and 14 bases lay between the germline ends. The CDR3 loop spans 15 amino acids. The V gene's germline CDR1 is SEHNR and CDR2 FQNEAQ (reference sequence). This CDR3 reads CASSQRPGTQETQYF. The CDR3 coding sequence is TGTGCCAGCAGCCAACGGCCGGGGACCCAAGAGACCCAGTACTTC.

V usage is TRBV28 and J usage is TRBJ1-2; D might be TRBD1 (5 bases). The CDR3 runs 13 residues. Germline V gene data show CDR1 as MDHEN and CDR2 as SYDVKM. V dropped 1 base and J dropped 4 bases, with 7 bases sitting between them. CDR3 sequence: CASSLSGIYGYTF. In DNA form, the CDR3 reads TGTGCCAGCAGTTTATCAGGGATCTATGGCTACACCTTC.

The chain joins TRBV27 to TRBJ2-3, with D unclear. V was shortened by 3 bases and J by 0 bases, with 7 bases between the two germline ends. Germline V lookup: CDR1 MNHEY, CDR2 SMNVEV (reference sequence). CDR3 length: 14 residues. CDR3 protein: CASSFSGSTDTQYF. The DNA for the CDR3 is TGTGCCAGCAGTTTTTCCGGGAGCACAGATACGCAGTATTTT.

This clone was counted once. The gene calls are TRBV19 and TRBJ1-2; no definite D call. This CDR3 spans 12 amino acids. Germline lookup yields CDR1 LNHDA and CDR2 SQIVND (reference sequence). V lost 3 bases to trimming and J lost 8 bases, with 10 bases between them. CDR3 nucleotide sequence: TGTGCCAGTAGTATTTATCGGGAAGGCTACACCTTC. This encodes CASSIYREGYTF.

This clone was found once. J is TRBJ2-7 and V is TRBV21-1; the D segment call TRBD1 is taken from the table without a DNA check. TRBV21-1 is termed a pseudogene. The length of the CDR3 is 15 residues. The CDR3 coding sequence is TGTGCCAGCAGCAACCCGACAGTGACCAGGGACGAGCAGTACTTC. The encoded protein is CASSNPTVTRDEQYF.

This clone was seen only once. The rearrangement links TRBV5-6 to TRBJ1-5, with 8 bases that match TRBD1. The CDR3 has 15 amino acids. Germline V lookup: CDR1 SGHDT, CDR2 YYEEEE. V lost 4 bases to trimming and J lost 2 bases; unmatched junction nucleotides: 5. CDR3 sequence: CASSLTGVGNQPQHF. The CDR3 bases are TGTGCCAGCAGCCTGACAGGGGTTGGCAATCAGCCCCAGCATTTT. Supplemented by reference TRBV5-6 and TRBJ1-5, the full variable domain reads DAGVTQSPTHLIKTRGQQVTLRCSPKSGHDTVSWYQQALGQGPQFIFQYYEEEERQRGNFPDRFSGHQFPNYSSELNVNALLLGDSALYLCASSLTGVGNQPQHFGDGTRLSIL.

The chain uses TRBV5-1 and TRBJ2-1; 7 nucleotides align to TRBD2. There are 15 residues in the CDR3. The germline V gene encodes CDR1 SGHRS and CDR2 YFSETQ. V trimming: 3 bases; J trimming: 7 bases; junction bases outside the gene matches: 10. This CDR3 is CASSSGLTGGNEQFF. CDR3 DNA: TGCGCCAGCAGCTCCGGACTCACCGGGGGGAATGAGCAGTTCTTC.

The chain is built from TRBV5-6 and TRBJ2-5; D call uncertain. V dropped 0 bases and J dropped 7 bases, with 7 bases sitting between them. This CDR3 has 12 residues. Germline loops: CDR1 SGHDT, CDR2 YYEEEE. The CDR3 DNA reads as TGTGCCAGCAGCTTGGATCGAGTGACCCAGTACTTC. This sequence encodes CASSLDRVTQYF.

The chain joins TRBV20-1 to TRBJ2-3; D not resolved. Germline lookup yields CDR1 DFQATT and CDR2 SNEGSKA (reference sequence). Trimming took off 3 bases at V and 6 bases at J, with 7 bases between the two ends. This CDR3 spans 11 amino acids. CDR3 in amino acids: CSASIGDTQYF. The DNA of the CDR3 is TGCAGTGCTAGTATCGGGGATACGCAGTATTTT.